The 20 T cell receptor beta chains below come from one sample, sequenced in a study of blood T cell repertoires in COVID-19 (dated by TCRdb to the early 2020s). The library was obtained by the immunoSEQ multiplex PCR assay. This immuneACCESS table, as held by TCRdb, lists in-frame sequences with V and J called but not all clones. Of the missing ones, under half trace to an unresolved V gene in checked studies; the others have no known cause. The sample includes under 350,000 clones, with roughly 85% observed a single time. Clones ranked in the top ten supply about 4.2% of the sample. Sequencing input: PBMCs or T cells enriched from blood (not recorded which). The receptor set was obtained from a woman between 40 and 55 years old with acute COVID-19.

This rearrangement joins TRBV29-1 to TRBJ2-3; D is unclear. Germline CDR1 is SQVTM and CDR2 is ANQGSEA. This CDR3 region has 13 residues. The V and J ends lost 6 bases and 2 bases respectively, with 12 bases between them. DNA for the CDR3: TGCAGCGTCAGATTCACCGCCACAGATACGCAGTATTTT. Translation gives CSVRFTATDTQYF.

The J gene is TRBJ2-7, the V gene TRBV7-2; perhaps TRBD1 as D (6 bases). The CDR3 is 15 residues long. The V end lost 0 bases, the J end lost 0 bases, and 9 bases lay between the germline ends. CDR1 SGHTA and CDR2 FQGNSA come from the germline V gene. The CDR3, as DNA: TGTGCCAGCAGCTTAGCGGGGGCTAGCTCCTACGAGCAGTACTTC. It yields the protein CASSLAGASSYEQYF.

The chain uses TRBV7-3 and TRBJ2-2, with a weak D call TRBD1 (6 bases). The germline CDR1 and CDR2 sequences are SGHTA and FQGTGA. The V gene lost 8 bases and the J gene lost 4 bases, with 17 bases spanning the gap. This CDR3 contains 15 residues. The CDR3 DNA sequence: TGTGCCAGCGCGACTGGACAGAGTACCACCGGGGAGCTGTTTTTT. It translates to CASATGQSTTGELFF.

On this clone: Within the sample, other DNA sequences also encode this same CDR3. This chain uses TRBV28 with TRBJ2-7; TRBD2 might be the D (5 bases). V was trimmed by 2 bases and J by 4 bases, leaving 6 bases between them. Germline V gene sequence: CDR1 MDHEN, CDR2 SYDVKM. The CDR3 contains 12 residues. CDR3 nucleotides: TGTGCCAGCAGTTTAAGAGGGTACGAGCAGTACTTC. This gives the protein CASSLRGYEQYF.

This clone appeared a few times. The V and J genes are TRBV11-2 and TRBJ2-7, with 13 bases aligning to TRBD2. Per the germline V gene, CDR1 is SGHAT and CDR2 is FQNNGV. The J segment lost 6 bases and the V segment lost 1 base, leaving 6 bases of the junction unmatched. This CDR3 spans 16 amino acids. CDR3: CASSLGRGLAGFEQYF. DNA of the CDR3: TGTGCCAGCAGCTTAGGGAGGGGACTAGCGGGATTCGAGCAGTACTTC. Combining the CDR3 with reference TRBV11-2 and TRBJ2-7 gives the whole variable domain EAGVAQSPRYKIIEKRQSVAFWCNPISGHATLYWYQQILGQGPKLLIQFQNNGVVDDSQLPKDRFSAERLKGVDSTLKIQPAKLEDSAVYLCASSLGRGLAGFEQYFGPGTRLTVT.

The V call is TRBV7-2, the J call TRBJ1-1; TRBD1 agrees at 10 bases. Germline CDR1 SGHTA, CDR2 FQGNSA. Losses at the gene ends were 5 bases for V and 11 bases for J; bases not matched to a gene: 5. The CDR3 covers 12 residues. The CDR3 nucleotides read TGTGCCAGCAGCCTTGACAGGGGGCCGGCTTTCTTT. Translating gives CASSLDRGPAFF.

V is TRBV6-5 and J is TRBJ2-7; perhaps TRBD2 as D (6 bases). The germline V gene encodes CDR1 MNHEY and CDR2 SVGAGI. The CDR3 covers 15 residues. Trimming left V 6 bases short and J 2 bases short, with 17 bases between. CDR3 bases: TGTGCCAGCAGCCCCACGGGACTCAAGGCCTACGAGCAGTACTTC. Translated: CASSPTGLKAYEQYF.

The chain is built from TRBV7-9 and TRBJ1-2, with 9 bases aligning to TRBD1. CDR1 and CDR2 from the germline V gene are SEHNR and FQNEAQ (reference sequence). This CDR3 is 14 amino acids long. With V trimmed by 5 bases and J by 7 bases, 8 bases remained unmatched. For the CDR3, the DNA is TGTGCCAGCAGCCTCGATGACAGGGGGACTGGCTACACCTTC. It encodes CASSLDDRGTGYTF. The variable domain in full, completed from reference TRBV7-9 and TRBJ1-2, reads DTGVSQNPRHKITKRGQNVTFRCDPISEHNRLYWYRQTLGQGPEFLTYFQNEAQLEKSRLLSDRFSAERPKGSFSTLEIQRTEQGDSAMYLCASSLDDRGTGYTFGSGTRLTVV.

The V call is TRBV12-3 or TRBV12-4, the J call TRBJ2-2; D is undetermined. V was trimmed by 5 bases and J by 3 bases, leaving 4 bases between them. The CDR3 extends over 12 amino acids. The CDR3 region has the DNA TGTGCCAGCAGTCCATACACCGGGGAGCTGTTTTTT. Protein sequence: CASSPYTGELFF.

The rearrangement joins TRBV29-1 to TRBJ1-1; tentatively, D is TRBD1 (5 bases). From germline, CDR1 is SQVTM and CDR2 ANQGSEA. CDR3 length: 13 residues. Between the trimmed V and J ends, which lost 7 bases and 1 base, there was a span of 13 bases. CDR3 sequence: CSAEWGGNTEAFF. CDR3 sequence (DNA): TGCAGCGCAGAGTGGGGGGGGAACACTGAAGCTTTCTTT.

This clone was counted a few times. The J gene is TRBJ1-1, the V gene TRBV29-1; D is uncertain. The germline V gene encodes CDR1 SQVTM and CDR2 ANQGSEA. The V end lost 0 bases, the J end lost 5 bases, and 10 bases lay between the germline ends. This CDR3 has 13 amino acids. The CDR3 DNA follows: TGCAGCGTTGAAGATCTCGGGGAAACTGAAGCTTTCTTT. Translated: CSVEDLGETEAFF.

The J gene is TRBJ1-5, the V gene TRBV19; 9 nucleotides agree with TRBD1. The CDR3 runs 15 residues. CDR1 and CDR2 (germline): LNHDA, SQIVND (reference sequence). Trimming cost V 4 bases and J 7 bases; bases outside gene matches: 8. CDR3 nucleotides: TGTGCCAGTAGTACACCTACAGGGGGCGGCCAGCCCCAGCATTTT. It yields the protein CASSTPTGGGQPQHF.

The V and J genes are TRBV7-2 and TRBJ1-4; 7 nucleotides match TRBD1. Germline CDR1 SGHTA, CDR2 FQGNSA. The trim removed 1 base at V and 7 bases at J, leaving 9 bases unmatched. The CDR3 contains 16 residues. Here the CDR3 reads CASSLVSGTEGEKLFF. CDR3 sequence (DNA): TGTGCCAGCAGCTTAGTCTCTGGGACAGAAGGTGAAAAACTGTTTTTT.

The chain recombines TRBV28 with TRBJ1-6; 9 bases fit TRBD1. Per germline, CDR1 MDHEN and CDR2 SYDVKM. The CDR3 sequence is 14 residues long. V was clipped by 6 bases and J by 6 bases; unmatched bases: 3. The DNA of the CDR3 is TGTGCCAGCAGCCTGGACAGGGGTAATTCACCCCTCCACTTT. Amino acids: CASSLDRGNSPLHF.

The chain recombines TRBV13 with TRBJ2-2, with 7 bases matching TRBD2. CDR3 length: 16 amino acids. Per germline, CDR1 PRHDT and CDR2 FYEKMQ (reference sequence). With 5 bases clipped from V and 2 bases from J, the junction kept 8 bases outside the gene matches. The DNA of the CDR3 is TGTGCCAGCAGCAAATTGGGACTACTTAACACCGGGGAGCTGTTTTTT. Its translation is CASSKLGLLNTGELFF.

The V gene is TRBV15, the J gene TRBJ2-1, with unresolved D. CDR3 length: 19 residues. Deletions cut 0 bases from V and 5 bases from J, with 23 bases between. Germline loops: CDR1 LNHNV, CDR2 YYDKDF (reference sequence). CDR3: CATSRDPLRRVWRDNEQFF. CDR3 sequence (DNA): TGTGCCACCAGCAGAGACCCCTTGCGCCGTGTTTGGAGAGACAATGAGCAGTTCTTC.

The CDR3 here is CASRQDRARLTGELFF. In DNA form, the CDR3 reads TGTGCCAGCAGGCAGGACAGGGCCCGTCTCACCGGGGAGCTGTTTTTT. The chain combines TRBV27 with TRBJ2-2; 8 nucleotides align to TRBD1. This CDR3 has 16 residues. V lost 6 bases and J lost 4; bases outside the gene matches: 10. Germline V gene sequence: CDR1 MNHEY, CDR2 SMNVEV (reference sequence).

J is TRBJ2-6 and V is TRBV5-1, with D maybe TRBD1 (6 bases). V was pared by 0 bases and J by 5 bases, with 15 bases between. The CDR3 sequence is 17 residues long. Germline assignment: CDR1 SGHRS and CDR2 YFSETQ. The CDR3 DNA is TGCGCCAGCAGCTTGGAAAGGATTGGGACAAGGGCCAACGTCCTGACTTTC. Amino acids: CASSLERIGTRANVLTF.

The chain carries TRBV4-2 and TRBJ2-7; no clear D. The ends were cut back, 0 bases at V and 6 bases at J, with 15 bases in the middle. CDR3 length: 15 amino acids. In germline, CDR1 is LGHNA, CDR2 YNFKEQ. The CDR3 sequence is CASSQEPLESREQYF. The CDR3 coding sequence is TGTGCCAGCAGCCAAGAACCGCTAGAGTCTCGCGAGCAGTACTTC.

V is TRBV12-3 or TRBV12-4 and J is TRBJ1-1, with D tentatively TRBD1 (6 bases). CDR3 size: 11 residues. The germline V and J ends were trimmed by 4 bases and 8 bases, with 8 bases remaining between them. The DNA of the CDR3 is TGTGCCAGCAGTTCAGACAGGGAAGCTTTCTTT. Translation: CASSSDREAFF.